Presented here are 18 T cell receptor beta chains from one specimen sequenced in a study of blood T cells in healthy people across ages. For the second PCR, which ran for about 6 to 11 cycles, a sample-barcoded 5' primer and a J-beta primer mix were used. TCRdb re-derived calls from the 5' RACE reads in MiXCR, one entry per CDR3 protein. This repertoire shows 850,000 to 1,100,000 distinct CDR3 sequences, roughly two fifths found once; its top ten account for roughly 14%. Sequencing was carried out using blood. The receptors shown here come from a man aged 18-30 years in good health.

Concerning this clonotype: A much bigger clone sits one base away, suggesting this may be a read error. For the CDR3, the DNA is TGTGCCACACCAGTGGGACTAGCGGAAGAGACCCAGTACTTC. Translating gives CATPVGLAEETQYF. V gene TRBV10-3 combines with J gene TRBJ2-5; 11 positions agree with TRBD2. Germline V lookup: CDR1 ENHRY, CDR2 SYGVKD. V dropped 10 bases and J dropped 3; count of bases not matched to a gene: 7. This CDR3 region has 14 residues.

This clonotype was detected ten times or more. The CDR3 DNA reads TGTGCCAGCAGTTTAGCGGGGGTCTACAATGAGCAGTTCTTC. This codes for CASSLAGVYNEQFF. V gene TRBV12-3 or TRBV12-4 combines with J gene TRBJ2-1; D is perhaps TRBD1 or TRBD2 (5 bases each). The CDR3 runs to 14 residues. Trimming pared 0 bases from V and 3 bases from J, leaving 6 bases between.

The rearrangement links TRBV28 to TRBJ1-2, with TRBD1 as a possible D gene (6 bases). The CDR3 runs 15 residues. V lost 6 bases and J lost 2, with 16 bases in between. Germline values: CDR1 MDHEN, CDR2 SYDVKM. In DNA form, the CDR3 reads TGTGCCAGCAGCCAAGCGGAAGGGGGGAACTATGGCTACACCTTC. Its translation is CASSQAEGGNYGYTF.

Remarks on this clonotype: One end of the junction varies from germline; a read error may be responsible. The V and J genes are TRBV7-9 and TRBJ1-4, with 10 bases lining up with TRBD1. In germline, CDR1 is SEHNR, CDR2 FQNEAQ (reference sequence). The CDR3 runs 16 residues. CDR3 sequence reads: CASSGSGTGAKEKLFF. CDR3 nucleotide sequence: TGTGCCAGCAGCGGATCCGGGACAGGGGCTAAGGAAAAACTGTTTTTT.

The CDR3 region has the DNA TGCGCCAGCAGCCAAGATCCGCCCGGTGTTGAAGCTGAAAAACTGTTTTTT. Amino acids: CASSQDPPGVEAEKLFF. This rearrangement joins TRBV4-3 to TRBJ1-4; D is unclear. Germline-derived CDR1 and CDR2 are LGHNA and YSLEER. The V end lost 0 bases, the J end lost 7 bases, and 18 bases lay between the germline ends. This CDR3 has 17 residues.

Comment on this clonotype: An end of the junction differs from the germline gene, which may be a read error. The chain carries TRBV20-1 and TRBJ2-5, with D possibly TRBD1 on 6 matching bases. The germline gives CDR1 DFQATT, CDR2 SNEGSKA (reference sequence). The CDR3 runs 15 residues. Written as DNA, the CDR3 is TGCAGTGCTATTCGTCGTGACAGGAATCAAGAGGCCCAGTACTTC. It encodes CSAIRRDRNQEAQYF.

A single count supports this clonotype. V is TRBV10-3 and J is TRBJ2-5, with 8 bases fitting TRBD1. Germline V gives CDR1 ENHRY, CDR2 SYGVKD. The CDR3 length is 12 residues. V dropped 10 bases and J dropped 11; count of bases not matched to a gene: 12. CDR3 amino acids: CATKDREDEQYF. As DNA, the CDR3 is TGTGCCACCAAGGACAGGGAAGATGAGCAGTACTTC.

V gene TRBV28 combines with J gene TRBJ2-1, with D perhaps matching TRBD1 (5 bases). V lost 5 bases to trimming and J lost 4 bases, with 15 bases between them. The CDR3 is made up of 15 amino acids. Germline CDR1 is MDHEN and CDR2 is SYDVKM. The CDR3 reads CASSTNEQVYNEQFF. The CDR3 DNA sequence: TGTGCCAGCAGTACTAACGAACAGGTTTACAATGAGCAGTTCTTC.

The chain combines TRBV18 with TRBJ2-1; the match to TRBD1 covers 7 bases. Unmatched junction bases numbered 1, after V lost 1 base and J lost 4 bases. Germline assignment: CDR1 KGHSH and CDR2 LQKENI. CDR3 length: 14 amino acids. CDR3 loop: CASSPQTGYNEQFF. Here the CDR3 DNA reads TGTGCCAGCTCACCACAGACAGGGTACAATGAGCAGTTCTTC.

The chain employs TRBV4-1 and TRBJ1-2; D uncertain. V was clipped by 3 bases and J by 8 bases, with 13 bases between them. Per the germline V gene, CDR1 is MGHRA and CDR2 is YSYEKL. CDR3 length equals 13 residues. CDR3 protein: CASSQTTDRGYTF. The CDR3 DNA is TGCGCCAGCAGCCAGACGACGGACCGGGGCTACACCTTC.

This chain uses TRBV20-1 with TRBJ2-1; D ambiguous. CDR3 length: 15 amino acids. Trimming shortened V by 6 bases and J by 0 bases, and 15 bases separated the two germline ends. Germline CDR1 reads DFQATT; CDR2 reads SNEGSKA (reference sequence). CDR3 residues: CSASPVTSSYNEQFF. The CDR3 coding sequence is TGCAGTGCCTCCCCCGTGACTTCCTCCTACAATGAGCAGTTCTTC.

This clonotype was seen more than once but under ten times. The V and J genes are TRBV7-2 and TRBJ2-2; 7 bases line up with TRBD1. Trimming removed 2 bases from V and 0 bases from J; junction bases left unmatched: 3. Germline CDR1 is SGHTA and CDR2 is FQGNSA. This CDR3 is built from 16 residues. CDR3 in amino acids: CASSLMGQTNTGELFF. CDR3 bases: TGTGCCAGCAGCTTAATGGGACAGACGAACACCGGGGAGCTGTTTTTT.

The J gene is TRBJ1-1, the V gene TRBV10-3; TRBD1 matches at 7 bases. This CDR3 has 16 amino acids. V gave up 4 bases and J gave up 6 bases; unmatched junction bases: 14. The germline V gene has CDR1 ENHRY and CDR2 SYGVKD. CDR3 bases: TGTGCCATCAGTGCAGGGACAGAGGGCCGAAACTCTGAAGCTTTCTTT. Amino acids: CAISAGTEGRNSEAFF.

The CDR3 sequence: CASSLELARYNEQYF. The CDR3 region has the DNA TGTGCCAGCAGCTTAGAACTAGCCCGCTACAATGAGCAGTACTTC. This chain uses TRBV7-9 with TRBJ2-5, with a weak D call TRBD2 (6 bases). V was trimmed by 1 base and J by 11 bases, leaving 20 bases between them. The CDR3 is 15 residues long. Germline CDR1 and CDR2: SEHNR and FQNEAQ (reference sequence). Variable domain in full (rest from reference TRBV7-9 and TRBJ2-5): DTGVSQNPRHKITKRGQNVTFRCDPISEHNRLYWYRQTLGQGPEFLTYFQNEAQLEKSRLLSDRFSAERPKGSFSTLEIQRTEQGDSAMYLCASSLELARYNEQYFGPGTRLLVL.

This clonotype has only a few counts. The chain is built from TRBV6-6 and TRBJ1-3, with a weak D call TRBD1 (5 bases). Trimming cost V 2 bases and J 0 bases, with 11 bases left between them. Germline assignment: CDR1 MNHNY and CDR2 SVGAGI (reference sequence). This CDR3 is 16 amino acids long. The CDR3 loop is CASSYEGLSSGNTIYF. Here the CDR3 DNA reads TGTGCCAGCAGTTACGAGGGGTTAAGCTCTGGAAACACCATATATTTT.

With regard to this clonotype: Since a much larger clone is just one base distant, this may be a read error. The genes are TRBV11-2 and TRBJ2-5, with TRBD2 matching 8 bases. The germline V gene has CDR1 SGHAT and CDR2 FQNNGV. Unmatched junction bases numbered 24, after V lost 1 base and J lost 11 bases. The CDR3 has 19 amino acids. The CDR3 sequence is CASSLAMNVATSAGYEQYF. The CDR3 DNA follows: TGTGCCAGCAGCTTAGCGATGAACGTTGCGACTAGCGCAGGGTATGAGCAGTACTTC.

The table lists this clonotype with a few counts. The CDR3 DNA is TGCGCCAGCAGCCAGTCCGGGACAGCCTCCTACGAGCAGTACTTC. Translation gives CASSQSGTASYEQYF. This chain uses TRBV4-3 with TRBJ2-7; TRBD1 matches 7 bases. Germline V lookup: CDR1 LGHNA, CDR2 YSLEER. V shed 3 bases, J shed 0 bases, and the junction held 5 bases outside the gene matches. This CDR3 comprises 15 residues.

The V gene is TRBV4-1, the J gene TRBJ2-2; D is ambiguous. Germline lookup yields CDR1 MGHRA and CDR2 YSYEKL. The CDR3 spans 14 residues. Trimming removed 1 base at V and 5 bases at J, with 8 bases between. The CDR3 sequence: CASSQVKLTGELFF. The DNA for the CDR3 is TGCGCCAGCAGCCAAGTGAAGCTTACCGGGGAGCTGTTTTTT.